The sequence of this T cell receptor beta chain was determined in a study of cytomegalovirus exposure and HLA in healthy donors. Trimming shortened V by 0 bases and J by 3 bases, and 12 bases separated the two germline ends. The germline V gene encodes CDR1 SGDLS and CDR2 YYNGEE. The CDR3 has 15 amino acids. The primer mix had 60 Vbeta and 13 Jbeta primers. Method: immunoSEQ multiplex PCR; TCRdb's copy keeps in-frame clones and lacks some. This table holds over 65,000 clones, roughly 77% found once. The V call is TRBV9, the J call TRBJ1-1; maybe TRBD1 (6 bases). Sample: PBMCs. The sequence was collected from a woman aged 40 to 49 in good health and CMV-seropositive. The CDR3: CASSVAGTGYTEAFF. CDR3 bases: TGTGCCAGCAGCGTAGCCGGAACAGGGTACACTGAAGCTTTCTTT.